This T cell receptor (beta chain) came from a study of T cells in tuberculosis. Study context: Sequenced TCRs come from CD1B-GMM tetramer-binding T cells.

Tuberculin skin test and IGRA determined adolescents' latent tuberculosis status at entry. Points on this clone: Its antigen is unknown.

Here immunoSEQ multiplex PCR was the method, and the copy in TCRdb shows in-frame clones only, minus some. The sample shows roughly 29,000 clones, 85% to 95% of them seen only once. Trimming left V 1 base short and J 4 bases short, with 14 bases between. Germline V CDR1 and CDR2: MNHNS, SASEGT. The CDR3 contains 15 residues. Findings and caveats of the study: Active tuberculosis TCR-alpha repertoires lay closer to GMM-specific TCRs than IGRA-negative controls, suggesting clonal expansion. Smaller alpha distances in active tuberculosis partly reflected shorter CDR3-alpha lengths.

The clonotype comes from a donor aged 10-29 years with latent tuberculosis or without tuberculosis infection. This rearrangement joins TRBV6-1 to TRBJ2-7, with D possibly being TRBD2 (6 bases). The specimen was PBMCs. The CDR3 DNA follows: TGTGCCAGCAGTGAAGGGCCGGGGGTTAATTACGAGCAGTACTTC. It codes for CASSEGPGVNYEQYF.